The 6 T cell receptor beta chains below come from one sample, sequenced in a study of shared clonotypes between healthy human individuals. Profiling relied on immunoSEQ multiplex PCR, and the TCRdb table lists in-frame clones only, not all of them. The sample includes about 2.4 million clones, 90% to 95% of them seen just once. The sequenced sample consisted of naive CD4+ T cells from PBMCs. The subset is: CD45RA+ positively selected. The origin of the receptors is a young man in good health. Some clones in this sample may be carry-over from other donors' samples.

The rearrangement joins TRBV4-1 to TRBJ2-2; possibly TRBD2 for D (5 bases). This CDR3 spans 16 amino acids. Germline CDR1 is MGHRA and CDR2 is YSYEKL. V lost 4 bases and J 1 base, leaving 13 bases between the germline ends. CDR3 bases: TGCGCCAGCAGCCCCCTACAGAGGGTGAACACCGGGGAGCTGTTTTTT. Its protein is CASSPLQRVNTGELFF.

This chain connects TRBV30 to TRBJ1-4; 9 nucleotides align to TRBD1. Germline lookup yields CDR1 GTSNPN and CDR2 SVGIG (reference sequence). There are 14 residues in the CDR3. J gave up 8 bases and V 5 bases, and 9 bases lay outside the gene matches. The CDR3 nucleotides are TGTGCCTGGGACACAGGGGGCGGTGGCGAAAAACTGTTTTTT. As protein: CAWDTGGGGEKLFF.

V and J are TRBV6-6 and TRBJ1-3; TRBD1 matches at 11 bases. Unmatched junction bases numbered 4, after V lost 7 bases and J lost 2 bases. The CDR3 has 15 residues. Looked up from germline, CDR1 is MNHNY and CDR2 is SVGAGI (reference sequence). Here the CDR3 reads CASTDRGLAGNTIYF. DNA for the CDR3: TGTGCCAGCACGGACAGGGGGCTGGCTGGAAACACCATATATTTT.

On this clone itself: Other DNA sequences of this sample code for an identical CDR3. CDR3 nucleotide sequence: TGTGCCAGTAGTATAGATCGGGGGGATACGCAGTATTTT. It codes for CASSIDRGDTQYF. The chain links TRBV19 to TRBJ2-3; maybe TRBD2 (6 bases). The germline V gene has CDR1 LNHDA and CDR2 SQIVND (reference sequence). V lost 0 bases, J lost 6 bases, and 7 bases lay in between. The CDR3 loop spans 13 amino acids.

V gene TRBV29-1 combines with J gene TRBJ1-2, with 10 bases that match TRBD1. Germline CDR1 SQVTM, CDR2 ANQGSEA. With 7 bases clipped from V and 4 bases from J, the junction kept 9 bases outside the gene matches. The CDR3 extends over 14 amino acids. The DNA for the CDR3 is TGCAGCGCAACAACGGGGACAGGGGTCTATGGCTACACCTTC. Translated: CSATTGTGVYGYTF.

The chain recombines TRBV7-2 with TRBJ1-1, with D unclear. Germline V gene lookup returns CDR1 SGHTA and CDR2 FQGNSA. The CDR3 extends over 14 amino acids. V lost 4 bases and J lost 3, with 12 bases in between. CDR3 amino acids: CASSSQLGDTEAFF. Written as DNA, the CDR3 is TGTGCCAGCAGCTCCCAACTTGGCGACACTGAAGCTTTCTTT.